This TCR beta chain was retrieved from a study of T cells in Graves' hyperthyroidism and ophthalmopathy. Lactation, pregnancy, other autoimmune disease or uncontrolled infection led to exclusion of patients. Clinicians diagnosed patients from clinical symptoms, serum thyroxine and TRAb, thyroid ultrasound and orbital computed tomography. Using RNA transcripts as the source, TCR beta CDR3 regions were amplified. First-round RT-PCR of the TCR CDR3 relied on the HTBI primer set. Via MiXCR, TCRdb re-called the multiplex PCR reads, giving one row per CDR3 protein. Of more than 300,000 distinct CDR3 sequences in the sample, roughly a sixth were seen once. CDR1 and CDR2 (germline): SGHTA, FQGNSA. The CDR3 length is 17 residues. Worth noting for this clonotype: A much larger clone is a single base away; this may be a read error.

The sequence came from a woman younger than 45 with Graves' hyperthyroidism that later progressed to Graves' ophthalmopathy. This sequence joins TRBV7-2 and TRBJ1-1, with unresolved D. The specimen was blood. The CDR3 loop reads CASTRRDSPFQLTEALF. CDR3 bases: TGTGCCAGCACCCGACGGGATTCTCCTTTCCAACTAACTGAAGCTCTCTTT.